This T cell receptor (beta chain) was documented in a study of cytomegalovirus exposure and HLA in healthy donors. Across the whole study: Per a later analysis, the 550 to 850 first-cohort and 120 validation repertoires shared one platform.

Points from the study as a whole: Reported results showed that the classifier diagnosed cytomegalovirus status with high specificity and sensitivity. The study found most TCR sequences rare, yet found some public TCRs in many donors.

To note about this clone: Antigen unknown.

Generated by immunoSEQ multiplex PCR, the TCRdb table keeps only in-frame clones and is missing some. This sample has roughly 250,000 clones, with 86% found just once. This clonotype was obtained from a woman under 40 in good health and CMV-seropositive. Sequencing input: PBMCs.

This CDR3 reads CASGYLAGLYNEQFF. DNA for the CDR3: TGTGCCAGCGGATATCTAGCGGGACTTTACAATGAGCAGTTCTTC. The J gene is TRBJ2-1, the V gene TRBV28; 9 bases align to TRBD2. Germline V gene lookup returns CDR1 MDHEN and CDR2 SYDVKM. The junction had 9 bases not matched to a gene; V was cut back by 8 bases and J by 4 bases. The CDR3 covers 15 residues.